This T cell receptor beta chain derives from a study of blood T cell repertoires in COVID-19. Study details: Whether acute or convalescent, the COVID-19 samples came from the United States, Italy and Spain.

CDR3 length: 13 amino acids. V dropped 8 bases and J dropped 0 bases, with 8 bases sitting between them. The V gene's germline CDR1 is SNHLY and CDR2 FYNNEI. TCRdb's table, derived via immunoSEQ multiplex PCR, lists solely in-frame clones and lacks some. The sample has 150,000 to 200,000 clones; around 80% are singletons. During active infection, Seattle patients enrolled and were then monitored through disease. Sequencing input: peripheral blood. The chain links TRBV2 to TRBJ1-5; no definite D call. The origin of this receptor is a woman aged 70 to 79 with COVID-19, enrolled during active disease. The CDR3 protein is CASDFSSNQPQHF. Here the CDR3 DNA reads TGTGCCAGCGACTTTTCTAGCAATCAGCCCCAGCATTTT.